Below, one TCR beta chain is given with its context. CDR1 and CDR2 from the germline V gene are MNHEY and SMNVEV (reference sequence). V was cut by 7 bases and J by 6 bases, with 18 bases left in between. The CDR3 runs 14 residues. The data were obtained in a study of T cell changes during pregnancy in multiple sclerosis. The table came from immunoSEQ multiplex PCR; TCRdb's copy has only in-frame clones and leaves some out. The sample yields some 60,000 clones, around 93% seen once. The chain links TRBV27 to TRBJ1-2; D might be TRBD1 (6 bases). The TCR originated in a female donor with multiple sclerosis, enrolled in a pregnancy study. This specimen consisted of CD4+ T cells from peripheral blood mononuclear cells, obtained in the first trimester of pregnancy. The CDR3 nucleotides are TGTGCCAGCAACATAGGGGGGGGGCCCGATGGCTACACCTTC. Translation gives CASNIGGGPDGYTF.